This TCR beta chain derives from a study of shared clonotypes between healthy human individuals. V was pared by 5 bases and J by 7 bases, with 6 bases of the junction left unmatched. CDR3 length: 15 amino acids. Germline V gives CDR1 MNHNY, CDR2 SVGAGI (reference sequence). Repertoires were generated with immunoSEQ multiplex PCR, while TCRdb's copy carries only in-frame clones and drops some. This sample has some 2,400,000 clones; 90% to 97% occur once, and the top ten carry roughly 0.13%. V is TRBV6-6 and J is TRBJ1-4; TRBD1 agrees at 11 bases. The clonotype comes from a man aged 18 to 30 in good health. The sample was naive CD4+ T cells sorted from blood. Stated subset: CD45RA+ positively selected. CDR3 amino acids: CASSTGQGAGEKLFF. The CDR3 nucleotides read TGTGCCAGCAGTACCGGACAGGGGGCCGGTGAAAAACTGTTTTTT.